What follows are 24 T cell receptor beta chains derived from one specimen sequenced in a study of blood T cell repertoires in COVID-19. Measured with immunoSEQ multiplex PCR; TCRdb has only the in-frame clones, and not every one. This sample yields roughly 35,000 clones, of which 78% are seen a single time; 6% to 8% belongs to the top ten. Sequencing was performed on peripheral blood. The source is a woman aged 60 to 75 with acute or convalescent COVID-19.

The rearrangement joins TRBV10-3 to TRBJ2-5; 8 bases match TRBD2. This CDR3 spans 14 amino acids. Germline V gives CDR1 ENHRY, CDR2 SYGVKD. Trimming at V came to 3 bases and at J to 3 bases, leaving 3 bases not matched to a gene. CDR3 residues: CAISESGGEETQYF. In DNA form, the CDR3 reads TGTGCCATCAGTGAAAGCGGGGGAGAAGAGACCCAGTACTTC.

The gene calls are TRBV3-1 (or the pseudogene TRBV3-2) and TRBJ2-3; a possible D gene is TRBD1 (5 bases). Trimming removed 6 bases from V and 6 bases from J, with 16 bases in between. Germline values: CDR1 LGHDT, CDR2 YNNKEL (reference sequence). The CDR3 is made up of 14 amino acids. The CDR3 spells CASRSGGSGDTQYF. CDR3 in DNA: TGTGCCAGCAGGAGTGGTGGGTCAGGGGATACGCAGTATTTT.

CDR3 residues: CASSRQGLSGNTIYF. CDR3 DNA: TGTGCCAGCAGTCGACAGGGACTCTCTGGAAACACCATATATTTT. The genes are TRBV6-2 or TRBV6-3 and TRBJ1-3, with 7 bases fitting TRBD1. This CDR3 has 15 residues. The V segment lost 5 bases and the J segment 0 bases; nucleotides outside the gene matches: 4. Per germline, CDR1 MNHEY and CDR2 SVGEGT.

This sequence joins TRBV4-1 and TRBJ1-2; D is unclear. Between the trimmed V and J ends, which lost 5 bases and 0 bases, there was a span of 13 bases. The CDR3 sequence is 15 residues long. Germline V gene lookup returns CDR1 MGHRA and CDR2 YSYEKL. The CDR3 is CASSAADGSNYGYTF. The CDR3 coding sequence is TGCGCCAGCAGCGCAGCGGACGGATCTAACTATGGCTACACCTTC.

In DNA form, the CDR3 reads TGTGCCAGCAGTGCAGGGGGAGGCCTGGATGGGGGCTACACCTTC. Encoded protein: CASSAGGGLDGGYTF. This sequence joins TRBV2 and TRBJ1-2, with TRBD1 matching over 7 bases. The J segment lost 8 bases and the V segment lost 4 bases, leaving 13 bases of the junction unmatched. Looked up from germline, CDR1 is SNHLY and CDR2 is FYNNEI. This CDR3 has 15 amino acids.

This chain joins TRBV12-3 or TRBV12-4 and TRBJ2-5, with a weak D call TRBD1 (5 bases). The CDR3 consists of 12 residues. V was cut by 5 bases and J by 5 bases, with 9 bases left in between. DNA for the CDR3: TGTGCCAGCAGTCAGGGAAGGGAGACCCAGTACTTC. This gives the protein CASSQGRETQYF.

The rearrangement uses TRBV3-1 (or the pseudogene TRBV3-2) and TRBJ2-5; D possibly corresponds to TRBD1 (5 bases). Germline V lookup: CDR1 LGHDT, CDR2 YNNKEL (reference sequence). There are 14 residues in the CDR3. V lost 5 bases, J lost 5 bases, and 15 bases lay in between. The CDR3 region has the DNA TGTGCCAGCAGCATAACGGCAGGGTTGGAGACCCAGTACTTC. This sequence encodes CASSITAGLETQYF.

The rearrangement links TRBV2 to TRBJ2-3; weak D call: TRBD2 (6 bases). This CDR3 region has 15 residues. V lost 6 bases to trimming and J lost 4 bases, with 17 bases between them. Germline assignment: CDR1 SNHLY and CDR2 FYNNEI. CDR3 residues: CASRGDLGSADTQYF. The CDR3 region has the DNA TGTGCCAGCAGGGGGGACTTGGGGAGCGCAGATACGCAGTATTTT.

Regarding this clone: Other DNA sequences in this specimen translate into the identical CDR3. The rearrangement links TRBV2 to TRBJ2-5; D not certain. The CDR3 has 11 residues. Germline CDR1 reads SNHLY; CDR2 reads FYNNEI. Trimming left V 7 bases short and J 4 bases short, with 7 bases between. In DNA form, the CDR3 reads TGTGCCAGCAACTCCCGAGAGACCCAGTACTTC. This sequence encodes CASNSRETQYF. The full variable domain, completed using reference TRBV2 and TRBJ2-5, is EPEVTQTPSHQVTQMGQEVILRCVPISNHLYFYWYRQILGQKVEFLVSFYNNEISEKSEIFDDQFSVERPDGSNFTLKIRSTKLEDSAMYFCASNSRETQYFGPGTRLLVL.

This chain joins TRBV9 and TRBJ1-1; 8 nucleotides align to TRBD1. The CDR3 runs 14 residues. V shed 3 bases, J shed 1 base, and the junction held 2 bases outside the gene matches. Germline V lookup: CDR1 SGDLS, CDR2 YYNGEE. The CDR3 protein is CASSAGTGNTEAFF. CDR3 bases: TGTGCCAGCAGCGCCGGGACAGGGAACACTGAAGCTTTCTTT.

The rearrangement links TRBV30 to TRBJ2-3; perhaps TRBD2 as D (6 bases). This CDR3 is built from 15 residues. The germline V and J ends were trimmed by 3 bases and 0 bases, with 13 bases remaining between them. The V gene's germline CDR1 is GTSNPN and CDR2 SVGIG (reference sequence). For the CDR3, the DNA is TGTGCCTGGAGGGCACGGGGGATTAGCACAGATACGCAGTATTTT. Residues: CAWRARGISTDTQYF.

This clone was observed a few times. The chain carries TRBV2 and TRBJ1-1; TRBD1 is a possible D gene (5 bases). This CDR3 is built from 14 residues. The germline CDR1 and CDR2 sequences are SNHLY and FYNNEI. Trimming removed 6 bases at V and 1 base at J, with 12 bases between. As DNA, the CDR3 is TGTGCCAGCAGAGGGGTATGGGGGAACACTGAAGCTTTCTTT. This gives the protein CASRGVWGNTEAFF. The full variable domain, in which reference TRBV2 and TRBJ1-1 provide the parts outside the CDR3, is EPEVTQTPSHQVTQMGQEVILRCVPISNHLYFYWYRQILGQKVEFLVSFYNNEISEKSEIFDDQFSVERPDGSNFTLKIRSTKLEDSAMYFCASRGVWGNTEAFFGQGTRLTVV.

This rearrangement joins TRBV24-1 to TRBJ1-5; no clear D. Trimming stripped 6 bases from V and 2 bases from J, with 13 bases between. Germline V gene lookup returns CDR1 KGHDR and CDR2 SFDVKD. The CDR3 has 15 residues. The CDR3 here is CATSIGGLGNQPQHF. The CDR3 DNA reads TGTGCCACCAGTATAGGAGGACTGGGCAATCAGCCCCAGCATTTT.

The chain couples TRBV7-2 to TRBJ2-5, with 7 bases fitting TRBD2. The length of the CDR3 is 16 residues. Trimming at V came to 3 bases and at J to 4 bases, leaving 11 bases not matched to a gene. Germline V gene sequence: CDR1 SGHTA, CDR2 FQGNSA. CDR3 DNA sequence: TGTGCCAGCAGCTTGTCCCGAAGCGGGGCCGGAGAGACCCAGTACTTC. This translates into CASSLSRSGAGETQYF.

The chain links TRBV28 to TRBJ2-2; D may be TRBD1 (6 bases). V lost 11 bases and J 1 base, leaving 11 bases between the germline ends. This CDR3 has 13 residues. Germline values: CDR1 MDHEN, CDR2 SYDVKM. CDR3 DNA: TGTGCCGCCCCGGGACAGAACACCGGGGAGCTGTTTTTT. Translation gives CAAPGQNTGELFF.

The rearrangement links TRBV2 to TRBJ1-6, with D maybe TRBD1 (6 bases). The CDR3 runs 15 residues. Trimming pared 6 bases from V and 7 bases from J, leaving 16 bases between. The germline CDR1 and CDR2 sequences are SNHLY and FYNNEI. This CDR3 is CASRDSRGYNSPLHF. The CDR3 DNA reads TGTGCCAGCAGGGACAGTCGCGGGTACAATTCACCCCTCCACTTT.

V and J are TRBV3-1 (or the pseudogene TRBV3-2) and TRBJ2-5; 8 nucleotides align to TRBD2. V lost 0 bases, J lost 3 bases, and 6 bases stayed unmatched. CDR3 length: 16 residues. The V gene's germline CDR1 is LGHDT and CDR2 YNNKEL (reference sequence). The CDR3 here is CASSQEEIAGKETQYF. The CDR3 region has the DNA TGTGCCAGCAGCCAAGAAGAGATAGCGGGGAAAGAGACCCAGTACTTC.

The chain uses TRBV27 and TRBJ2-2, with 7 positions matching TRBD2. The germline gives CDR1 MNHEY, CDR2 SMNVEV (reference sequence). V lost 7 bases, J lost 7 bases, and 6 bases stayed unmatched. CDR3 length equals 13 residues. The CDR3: CASTSGGVGELFF. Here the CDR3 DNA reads TGTGCCAGCACCTCGGGGGGAGTCGGGGAGCTGTTTTTT.

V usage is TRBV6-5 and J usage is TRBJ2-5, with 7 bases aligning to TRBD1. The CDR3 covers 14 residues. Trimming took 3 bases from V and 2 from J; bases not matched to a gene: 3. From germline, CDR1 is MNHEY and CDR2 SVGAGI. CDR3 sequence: CASSYTTGQETQYF. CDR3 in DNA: TGTGCCAGCAGTTATACGACAGGGCAAGAGACCCAGTACTTC.

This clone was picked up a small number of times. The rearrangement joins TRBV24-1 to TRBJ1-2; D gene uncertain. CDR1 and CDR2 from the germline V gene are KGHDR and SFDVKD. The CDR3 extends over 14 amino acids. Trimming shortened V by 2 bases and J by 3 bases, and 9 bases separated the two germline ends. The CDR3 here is CATSDSDDYYGYTF. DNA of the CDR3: TGTGCCACCAGTGATTCCGACGACTACTATGGCTACACCTTC.

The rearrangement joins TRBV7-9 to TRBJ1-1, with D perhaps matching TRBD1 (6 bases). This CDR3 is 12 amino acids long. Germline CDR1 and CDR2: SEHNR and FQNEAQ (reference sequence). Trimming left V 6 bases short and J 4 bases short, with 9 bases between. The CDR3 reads CASRRGGTEAFF. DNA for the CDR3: TGTGCCAGCAGACGAGGGGGCACTGAAGCTTTCTTT.

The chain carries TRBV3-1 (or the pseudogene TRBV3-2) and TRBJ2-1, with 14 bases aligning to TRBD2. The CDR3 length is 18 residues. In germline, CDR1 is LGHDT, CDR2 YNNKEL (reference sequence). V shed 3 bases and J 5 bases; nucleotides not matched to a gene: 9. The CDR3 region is CASSQLAGTSGSHNEQFF. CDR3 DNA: TGTGCCAGCAGCCAGCTAGCGGGGACTAGCGGGAGCCACAATGAGCAGTTCTTC.

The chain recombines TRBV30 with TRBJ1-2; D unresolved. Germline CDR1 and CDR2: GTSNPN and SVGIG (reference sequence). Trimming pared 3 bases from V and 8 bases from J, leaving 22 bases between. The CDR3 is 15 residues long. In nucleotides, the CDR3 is TGTGCCTGGAGGGGTACTCCGGCCCGGAGCTACGGCTACACCTTC. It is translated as CAWRGTPARSYGYTF.

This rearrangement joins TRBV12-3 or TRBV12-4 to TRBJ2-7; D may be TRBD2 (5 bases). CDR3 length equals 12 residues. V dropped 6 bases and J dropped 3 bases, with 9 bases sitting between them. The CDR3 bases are TGTGCCAGCAGCGAGGGTGACTACGAGCAGTACTTC. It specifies CASSEGDYEQYF.